One and the same sample provided the 32 T cell receptor beta chains below, sequenced in a study of T cells during gluten challenge in celiac disease. TCRdb reanalysed the 5' RACE reads using MiXCR and keeps one entry per CDR3 protein. In all, the sample yields over 65 distinct CDR3 sequences. Sequenced material: gluten-specific CD4+ T cells sorted from the duodenum using tetramers, taken at baseline or on day 14 of gluten challenge (not recorded which). These TCRs come from a female donor with celiac disease.

This rearrangement joins TRBV7-2 to TRBJ2-2; 7 nucleotides align to TRBD1. The CDR3 consists of 16 residues. Per germline, CDR1 SGHTA and CDR2 FQGNSA. V lost 7 bases and J lost 3; bases outside the gene matches: 11. The CDR3 sequence is CASTPRGSGHTGELFF. CDR3 nucleotides: TGTGCCAGCACCCCCAGGGGGTCAGGCCACACCGGGGAGCTGTTTTTT.

This clonotype counts as hyperexpanded. The chain has TRBV7-6 and TRBJ2-3; TRBD2 agrees at 10 bases. The CDR3 has 16 amino acids. Losses at the gene ends were 0 bases for V and 3 bases for J; bases not matched to a gene: 3. Germline CDR1 and CDR2: SGHVS and FNYEAQ. The CDR3 reads CASSLAAAGGTDTQYF. The CDR3 nucleotides are TGTGCCAGCAGCTTAGCGGCAGCGGGGGGGACAGATACGCAGTATTTT.

This clonotype ranks as hyperexpanded. The chain combines TRBV4-3 with TRBJ1-1; TRBD1 is a possible D gene (6 bases). V shed 1 base and J shed 3 bases, with 15 bases lying between them. CDR3 length: 16 residues. The germline gives CDR1 LGHNA, CDR2 YSLEER. DNA for the CDR3: TGCGCCAGCAGCCAAGTGACAGGTTGGTCGGACACTGAAGCTTTCTTT. Translated, it gives CASSQVTGWSDTEAFF.

Sample share makes this clonotype hyperexpanded. The V and J genes are TRBV5-6 and TRBJ2-3, with 9 bases matching TRBD1. The CDR3 is 15 amino acids. Germline V gene data show CDR1 as SGHDT and CDR2 as YYEEEE. The V and J ends lost 4 bases and 2 bases, in that order; junction bases with no gene match: 5. CDR3 sequence: CASSPRDRATDTQYF. The DNA of the CDR3 is TGTGCCAGCAGCCCCCGGGACAGGGCCACAGATACGCAGTATTTT.

The J gene is TRBJ2-2, the V gene TRBV7-6, with D maybe TRBD2 (6 bases). This CDR3 contains 15 residues. Germline V gene sequence: CDR1 SGHVS, CDR2 FNYEAQ. V dropped 5 bases and J dropped 3 bases, with 13 bases sitting between them. The CDR3 sequence: CASSRGTWDTGELFF. The CDR3 nucleotides read TGTGCCAGCAGCCGCGGGACTTGGGACACCGGGGAGCTGTTTTTT.

The V call is TRBV7-6, the J call TRBJ2-3, with no clear D. The CDR3 covers 13 residues. Germline V gives CDR1 SGHVS, CDR2 FNYEAQ. V lost 4 bases and J 3 bases, leaving 8 bases between the germline ends. CDR3 DNA sequence: TGTGCCAGCAGCTGGCAGGCTACAGATACGCAGTATTTT. Translating it yields CASSWQATDTQYF.

This clonotype is deemed medium-sized (0.01 to 0.1%). V usage is TRBV6-1 and J usage is TRBJ1-3; D unclear. From germline, CDR1 is MNHNS and CDR2 SASEGT. The CDR3 loop spans 16 amino acids. Between the trimmed V and J ends, which lost 6 bases and 0 bases, there was a span of 15 bases. The CDR3 loop reads CASRVSVGSSGNTIYF. The CDR3 nucleotides read TGTGCCAGCAGGGTGTCGGTGGGGAGCTCTGGAAACACCATATATTTT.

This clonotype is hyperexpanded in the sample. This chain uses TRBV7-2 with TRBJ1-1, with 9 bases lining up with TRBD1. The ends lost 5 bases at V and 4 bases at J; junction bases unmatched: 8. There are 15 residues in the CDR3. Germline CDR1 is SGHTA and CDR2 is FQGNSA. The DNA of the CDR3 is TGTGCCAGCAGCAATTGGGGACAGGGTGGCACTGAAGCTTTCTTT. Its translation: CASSNWGQGGTEAFF. Full variable domain (rest looked up from reference TRBV7-2 and TRBJ1-1): GAGVSQSPSNKVTEKGKDVELRCDPISGHTALYWYRQSLGQGLEFLIYFQGNSAPDKSGLPSDRFSAERTGGSVSTLTIQRTQQEDSAVYLCASSNWGQGGTEAFFGQGTRLTVV.

V and J are TRBV7-2 and TRBJ2-5; no firm D call. V was cut by 2 bases and J by 5 bases, with 9 bases left in between. Germline values: CDR1 SGHTA, CDR2 FQGNSA. The CDR3 consists of 13 residues. CDR3 DNA: TGTGCCAGCAGCTTACGGGTTTTGGAGACCCAGTACTTC. It codes for CASSLRVLETQYF.

This chain links TRBV7-2 with TRBJ2-5; 7 bases match TRBD2. V was clipped by 2 bases and J by 7 bases; unmatched bases: 10. The CDR3 loop spans 15 amino acids. Germline CDR1 SGHTA, CDR2 FQGNSA. The CDR3 loop reads CASSLRAGDGGTQYF. The CDR3 region has the DNA TGTGCCAGCAGCTTACGGGCGGGAGATGGGGGGACCCAGTACTTC.

This clonotype qualifies as large (0.1 to 1%). The chain uses TRBV4-2 and TRBJ1-3, with 8 positions matching TRBD1. CDR3 length: 14 amino acids. The trim removed 5 bases at V and 4 bases at J, leaving 4 bases unmatched. Germline CDR1 and CDR2: LGHNA and YNFKEQ. The CDR3 spells CASSSRQGGNTIYF. The CDR3 DNA reads TGTGCCAGCAGCTCACGACAGGGGGGAAACACCATATATTTT.

The chain joins TRBV29-1 to TRBJ2-3; TRBD2 aligns across 13 bases. V lost 4 bases to trimming and J lost 5 bases; unmatched junction nucleotides: 9. This CDR3 has 16 amino acids. Per the germline V gene, CDR1 is SQVTM and CDR2 is ANQGSEA. CDR3 nucleotide sequence: TGCAGCGTTGCGGTACTAGCGGGAGGGCCCGGAGATACGCAGTATTTT. This codes for CSVAVLAGGPGDTQYF.

This clonotype was recorded once. Here the CDR3 reads CATSALAGGDTQYF. Written as DNA, the CDR3 is TGTGCCACCTCGGCTCTAGCGGGAGGAGATACGCAGTATTTT. The gene calls are TRBV7-7 and TRBJ2-3, with TRBD2 identical over 11 bases. The CDR3 sequence is 14 residues long. CDR1 is SSHAT, CDR2 FNYEAQ, per germline (reference sequence). The V segment lost 10 bases and the J segment 5 bases; nucleotides outside the gene matches: 8.

By share, this clonotype counts as large (0.1 to 1%). The chain carries TRBV5-6 and TRBJ2-1; TRBD1 matches at 10 bases. Germline-derived CDR1 and CDR2 are SGHDT and YYEEEE. The CDR3 is 16 amino acids. Losses at the gene ends were 2 bases for V and 4 bases for J; bases not matched to a gene: 6. The chain's CDR3 is CASSFTDRGLYNEQFF. DNA for the CDR3: TGTGCCAGCAGCTTCACAGACAGGGGGCTTTACAATGAGCAGTTCTTC.

With respect to this clonotype: One junction end disagrees with the germline gene, perhaps due to a read error. The V call is TRBV10-3, the J call TRBJ1-1, with D tentatively TRBD1 (6 bases). The CDR3 length is 13 residues. Per the germline V gene, CDR1 is ENHRY and CDR2 is SYGVKD. The CDR3 sequence: CVISEGQELEAFF. CDR3 DNA sequence: TGTGTCATCAGTGAGGGACAAGAATTAGAAGCTTTCTTT.

This clonotype is large by share. CDR3 nucleotides: TGTGCCACCAGTGATTTTCAGCTTAACTATGGCTACACCTTC. Translated, it gives CATSDFQLNYGYTF. This chain connects TRBV24-1 to TRBJ1-2; D not certain. With 1 base removed from V and 1 base from J, the gap between germline ends came to 6 bases. Per the germline V gene, CDR1 is KGHDR and CDR2 is SFDVKD. CDR3 length: 14 residues.

V is TRBV4-2 and J is TRBJ2-7, with D tentatively TRBD1 or TRBD2 (7 bases each). V was shortened by 4 bases and J by 7 bases, with 14 bases between the two germline ends. The CDR3 contains 13 residues. CDR1 and CDR2 (germline): LGHNA, YNFKEQ. The CDR3 region has the DNA TGTGCCAGCAGCCCGTACAGGGGAGGGGAGCAGTACTTC. It yields the protein CASSPYRGGEQYF.

In this sample, this clonotype turned up a few times. This chain links TRBV29-1 with TRBJ2-7; the match to TRBD1 covers 7 bases. The CDR3 consists of 13 residues. V lost 2 bases, J lost 5 bases, and 6 bases stayed unmatched. Germline V gene sequence: CDR1 SQVTM, CDR2 ANQGSEA. The CDR3 nucleotides read TGCAGCGTTGAACCAGCGAGGGGGCACGAGCAGTACTTC. Translated, it gives CSVEPARGHEQYF.

This clonotype counts as medium-sized (0.01 to 0.1%). V is TRBV5-6 and J is TRBJ2-7; 8 bases align to TRBD2. CDR1 and CDR2 (germline): SGHDT, YYEEEE. V shed 1 base and J 7 bases; nucleotides not matched to a gene: 13. The CDR3 consists of 16 residues. In DNA, the CDR3 is TGTGCCAGCAGCTTGTTTGGACTAGCAGGGAGTGGAGAGCAGTACTTC. It encodes CASSLFGLAGSGEQYF.

This clonotype rates as large. The chain couples TRBV29-1 to TRBJ1-1; no reliable D call. This CDR3 is 13 amino acids long. Germline V gene sequence: CDR1 SQVTM, CDR2 ANQGSEA. V was pared by 6 bases and J by 0 bases, with 11 bases between. CDR3 bases: TGCAGCGTCGCCTTCTGGGTGAACACTGAAGCTTTCTTT. As protein: CSVAFWVNTEAFF.

In this sample, this clonotype turned up a few times. The chain joins TRBV12-3 or TRBV12-4 to TRBJ2-7; D is unclear. V lost 3 bases, J lost 6 bases, and 9 bases lay in between. This CDR3 contains 12 residues. The CDR3 region is CASSLGFGEQYF. CDR3 sequence (DNA): TGTGCCAGCAGTTTGGGCTTTGGCGAGCAGTACTTC.

This clonotype is hyperexpanded (1% or more) in the sample. The genes are TRBV7-3 and TRBJ2-1, with D maybe TRBD2 (5 bases). The V end was cut by 5 bases, the J end by 10 bases, with 12 bases between. There are 12 residues in the CDR3. The germline V gene has CDR1 SGHTA and CDR2 FQGTGA. The CDR3 bases are TGTGCCAGCAGCCCTCTAAGCGGAGAGCAGTTCTTC. As protein: CASSPLSGEQFF.

The chain employs TRBV5-1 and TRBJ2-7; 7 bases align to TRBD1. CDR1 is SGHRS, CDR2 YFSETQ, per germline. V was pared by 1 base and J by 2 bases, with 18 bases of the junction left unmatched. This CDR3 has 19 amino acids. Written as DNA, the CDR3 is TGCGCCAGCAGCTTGCTGGCGGCTGCTACAGGGGAACGGACCTACGAGCAGTACTTC. This codes for CASSLLAAATGERTYEQYF. Variable domain in full (rest from reference TRBV5-1 and TRBJ2-7): KAGVTQTPRYLIKTRGQQVTLSCSPISGHRSVSWYQQTPGQGLQFLFEYFSETQRNKGNFPGRFSGRQFSNSRSEMNVSTLELGDSALYLCASSLLAAATGERTYEQYFGPGTRLTVT.

V gene TRBV7-2 combines with J gene TRBJ2-3; TRBD2 matches at 7 bases. V trimming: 3 bases; J trimming: 6 bases; junction bases outside the gene matches: 9. The CDR3 length is 15 residues. Germline V lookup: CDR1 SGHTA, CDR2 FQGNSA. The CDR3: CASSFRVLGGDTQYF. The CDR3 coding sequence is TGTGCCAGCAGCTTCCGGGTCCTCGGGGGGGATACGCAGTATTTT.

V is TRBV20-1 and J is TRBJ2-1; 10 bases line up with TRBD2. The V and J ends lost 2 bases and 3 bases, in that order; junction bases with no gene match: 7. Germline V gene sequence: CDR1 DFQATT, CDR2 SNEGSKA (reference sequence). This CDR3 region has 16 residues. CDR3 sequence: CSARYERGGFYNEQFF. In nucleotides, the CDR3 is TGCAGTGCTAGATATGAGCGGGGGGGATTCTACAATGAGCAGTTCTTC.

This chain uses TRBV29-1 with TRBJ2-5; 10 nucleotides line up with TRBD1. V shed 6 bases and J 5 bases; nucleotides not matched to a gene: 9. The CDR3 has 14 amino acids. Germline values: CDR1 SQVTM, CDR2 ANQGSEA. The CDR3 region has the DNA TGCAGCGTGGGACAGGGGTTGGCGTTGGAGACCCAGTACTTC. Amino acids: CSVGQGLALETQYF.

The chain recombines TRBV7-2 with TRBJ2-7, with 10 bases identical to TRBD1. The V and J ends lost 2 bases and 4 bases, in that order; junction bases with no gene match: 8. The germline CDR1 and CDR2 sequences are SGHTA and FQGNSA. This CDR3 is 16 amino acids long. CDR3: CASSLIIGTGDYEQYF. The CDR3 nucleotides read TGTGCCAGCAGCTTAATTATAGGGACAGGGGATTACGAGCAGTACTTC.

By its share, this clonotype is hyperexpanded. The chain uses TRBV19 and TRBJ2-3, with D perhaps TRBD2 (6 bases). CDR1 is LNHDA and CDR2 is SQIVND in the germline V gene (reference sequence). The CDR3 is 14 residues long. V lost 5 bases and J 2 bases, leaving 11 bases between the germline ends. The CDR3 sequence is CASSGSGHTDTQYF. The CDR3 bases are TGTGCCAGTAGTGGTAGCGGCCACACAGATACGCAGTATTTT.

On this clonotype itself: A much larger clone differs by one base, so this may be a read error. V and J are TRBV6-1 and TRBJ1-3; tentatively, D is TRBD1 (5 bases). This CDR3 spans 16 amino acids. CDR1 is MNHNS and CDR2 is SASEGT in the germline V gene. CDR3 coding DNA: TGTACCAGCAGGGTGTCGGTGGGGAGCTCTGGAAACACCATATATTTT. This gives the protein CTSRVSVGSSGNTIYF.

This clonotype rates as hyperexpanded. V gene TRBV5-1 combines with J gene TRBJ2-2, with 7 nucleotides matching TRBD1. This CDR3 has 16 amino acids. Germline V CDR1 and CDR2: SGHRS, YFSETQ. J lost 3 bases, V lost 0 bases, and 5 bases had no gene match. The CDR3 DNA reads as TGCGCCAGCAGCTTGGTAGGGGGCTGGGACACCGGGGAGCTGTTTTTT. Translation: CASSLVGGWDTGELFF.

This clonotype was observed a few times. The chain carries TRBV7-9 and TRBJ1-4; D not resolved. Deletions cut 5 bases from V and 0 bases from J, with 16 bases between. CDR3 length: 17 amino acids. Germline assignment: CDR1 SEHNR and CDR2 FQNEAQ (reference sequence). CDR3 sequence: CASSPRRRSATNEKLFF. In nucleotides, the CDR3 is TGTGCCAGCAGCCCCCGCCGTCGTTCGGCAACTAATGAAAAACTGTTTTTT. Together with reference TRBV7-9 and TRBJ1-4, the CDR3 gives the full variable domain: DTGVSQNPRHKITKRGQNVTFRCDPISEHNRLYWYRQTLGQGPEFLTYFQNEAQLEKSRLLSDRFSAERPKGSFSTLEIQRTEQGDSAMYLCASSPRRRSATNEKLFFGSGTQLSVL.

In this sample, this clonotype is hyperexpanded. This rearrangement joins TRBV7-3 to TRBJ2-1; 7 nucleotides agree with TRBD2. Looked up from germline, CDR1 is SGHTA and CDR2 is FQGTGA. The J segment lost 8 bases and the V segment lost 2 bases, leaving 12 bases of the junction unmatched. The length of the CDR3 is 16 residues. The CDR3 bases are TGTGCCAGCAGCTTAGGTCCCGGGACTATTTCGGATGAGCAGTTCTTC. Its translation is CASSLGPGTISDEQFF.